Each of the 3 T cell receptor beta chains below was sequenced from the same sample in a study of blood T cell repertoires in COVID-19. Sequencing used immunoSEQ multiplex PCR; TCRdb keeps in-frame clones, though not all of them. The profile shows around 23,000 clones, around nine tenths of them singletons. Material for sequencing was peripheral blood. The receptors derive from a man in his 70s with active COVID-19.

This chain uses TRBV5-4 with TRBJ2-3, with unresolved D. This CDR3 is built from 16 residues. Germline CDR1 and CDR2: SGHNT and YYREEE (reference sequence). Trimming shortened V by 0 bases and J by 5 bases, and 16 bases separated the two germline ends. CDR3 nucleotides: TGTGCCAGCAGCTTGGCCCGTGGCGGTAGAGTAGATACGCAGTATTTT. Protein sequence: CASSLARGGRVDTQYF.

This clone occurred a few times. The V and J genes are TRBV10-3 and TRBJ2-2, with D possibly being TRBD1 (5 bases). In germline, CDR1 is ENHRY, CDR2 SYGVKD. CDR3 length equals 15 residues. V lost 10 bases to trimming and J lost 1 base, with 16 bases between them. CDR3 in amino acids: CATCQGNRNTGELFF. The CDR3, as DNA: TGTGCCACCTGCCAGGGAAACCGGAACACCGGGGAGCTGTTTTTT.

The V gene is TRBV5-1, the J gene TRBJ2-7; weak D call: TRBD1 (7 bases). The V gene lost 4 bases and the J gene lost 4 bases, with 18 bases spanning the gap. Germline-derived CDR1 and CDR2 are SGHRS and YFSETQ. CDR3 size: 15 residues. CDR3 amino acids: CASSALGRGAYEQYF. The CDR3 DNA reads as TGCGCCAGCAGCGCTCTGGGCAGGGGGGCTTACGAGCAGTACTTC.